The TCR beta chain under discussion was sequenced for a study of CD8 T cells in Susac syndrome. An amount of RNA that ranged from about 0.45 to 1 ug was reverse transcribed with random hexamers. The method of amplification for TCR beta CDR3 was immunoSEQ multiplex PCR, covering 54 Vbeta and 13 Jbeta. TCRdb itself ran the immunoSEQ multiplex PCR reads through MiXCR, one entry per CDR3 protein. The sample includes 150,000 to 200,000 distinct CDR3 sequences, roughly 92% of them seen just once. Germline values: CDR1 KGHSH, CDR2 LQKENI. The length of the CDR3 is 16 residues. J was trimmed by 1 base and V by 5 bases; bases with no gene match: 5. TCR beta sequences were obtained from blood CD8+ and CD4+ T cells. TEMRA cells were FACS-enriched, unlike CD8+ and CD4+ T cells, which were negatively isolated.

The sequenced sample was CD4+ T cells from PBMCs. The J gene is TRBJ2-2, the V gene TRBV18; 9 nucleotides align to TRBD1. The sequence came from a human donor with multiple sclerosis. The DNA of the CDR3 is TGTGCCAGCTCAACACAGGGGGCAGTGAACACCGGGGAGCTGTTTTTT. Translation gives CASSTQGAVNTGELFF. The full variable domain, rest sourced from reference TRBV18 and TRBJ2-2, is NAGVMQNPRHLVRRRGQEARLRCSPMKGHSHVYWYRQLPEEGLKFMVYLQKENIIDESGMPKERFSAEFPKEGPSILRIQQVVRGDSAAYFCASSTQGAVNTGELFFGEGSRLTVL.